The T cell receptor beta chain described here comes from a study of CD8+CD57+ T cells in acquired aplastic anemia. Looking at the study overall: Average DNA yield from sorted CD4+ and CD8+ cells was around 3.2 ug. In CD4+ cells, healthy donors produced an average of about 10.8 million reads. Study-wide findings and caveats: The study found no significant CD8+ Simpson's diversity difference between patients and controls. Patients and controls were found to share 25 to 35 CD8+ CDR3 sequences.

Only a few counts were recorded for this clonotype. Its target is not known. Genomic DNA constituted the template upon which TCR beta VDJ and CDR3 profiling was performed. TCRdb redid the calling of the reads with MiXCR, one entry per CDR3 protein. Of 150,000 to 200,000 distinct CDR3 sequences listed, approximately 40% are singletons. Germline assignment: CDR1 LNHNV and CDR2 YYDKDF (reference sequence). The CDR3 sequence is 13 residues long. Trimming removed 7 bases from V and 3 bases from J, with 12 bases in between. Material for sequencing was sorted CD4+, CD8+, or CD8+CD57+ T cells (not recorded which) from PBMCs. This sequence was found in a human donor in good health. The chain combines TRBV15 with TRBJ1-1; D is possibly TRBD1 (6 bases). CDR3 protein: CATIRGADTEAFF. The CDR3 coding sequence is TGTGCCACCATCCGGGGGGCCGACACTGAAGCTTTCTTT. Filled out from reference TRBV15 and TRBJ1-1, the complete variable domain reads DAMVIQNPRYQVTQFGKPVTLSCSQTLNHNVMYWYQQKSSQAPKLLFHYYDKDFNNEADTPDNFQSRRPNTSFCFLDIRSPGLGDTAMYLCATIRGADTEAFFGQGTRLTVV.